These 15 T cell receptor beta chains share one sample of origin, sequenced in a study of T-cell memory formation after mild COVID-19. TCRdb called the 5' RACE reads again in MiXCR, with one record for every CDR3 protein. The sample lists tens of thousands of distinct CDR3 sequences, around 14% occurring once. Sequencing was done on a sample of PBMCs or a T cell subset sorted from them (not recorded which). Receptor source: an adult woman who had mild COVID-19 (a few samples of this study predate the infection). Cell type and time point are not known.

In DNA, the CDR3 is TGTGCCAGCAGGTGGAGTTCGGGCCCGACGAACACTGAAGCTTTCTTT. It is translated as CASRWSSGPTNTEAFF. The chain recombines TRBV27 with TRBJ1-1; no definite D call. CDR3 length: 16 amino acids. Germline loops: CDR1 MNHEY, CDR2 SMNVEV (reference sequence). V lost 6 bases to trimming and J lost 1 base, with 18 bases between them.

This clonotype was counted between two and nine times. V and J are TRBV20-1 and TRBJ2-2; tentatively, D is TRBD1 (5 bases). Trimming stripped 1 base from V and 3 bases from J, with 9 bases between. This CDR3 region has 14 residues. Germline V gene sequence: CDR1 DFQATT, CDR2 SNEGSKA (reference sequence). The CDR3 spells CSARGQGDTGELFF. The CDR3 nucleotides are TGCAGTGCTAGAGGCCAGGGTGACACCGGGGAGCTGTTTTTT.

The chain has TRBV7-9 and TRBJ2-7, with 8 bases that match TRBD2. CDR1 and CDR2 (germline): SEHNR, FQNEAQ (reference sequence). After removal of 2 bases from V and 9 bases from J, the junction contained 12 bases not matched to a gene. The CDR3 covers 15 residues. CDR3 in DNA: TGTGCCAGCAGCTTACCGGCTAGCGGGCAACATGGGCAGTACTTC. It yields the protein CASSLPASGQHGQYF.

This clonotype was detected a few times. CDR3 protein: CASSQGSEGTQYF. The CDR3 DNA reads TGTGCCAGCAGCCAAGGTTCTGAAGGAACGCAGTATTTT. The chain couples TRBV3-1 to TRBJ2-3; D is unresolved. The CDR3 covers 13 residues. V shed 1 base and J shed 9 bases, with 11 bases lying between them. The germline gives CDR1 LGHDT, CDR2 YNNKEL (reference sequence).

This clonotype was seen a handful of times. This chain links TRBV4-2 with TRBJ1-2; D gene uncertain. Trimming pared 0 bases from V and 5 bases from J, leaving 16 bases between. Per germline, CDR1 LGHNA and CDR2 YNFKEQ. CDR3 size: 16 residues. CDR3 region: CASSQDDGERLYGYTF. DNA for the CDR3: TGTGCCAGCAGCCAAGATGACGGGGAGCGTTTATATGGCTACACCTTC.

This clonotype was counted only a few times. The rearrangement links TRBV7-8 to TRBJ2-7, with D uncertain. In germline, CDR1 is SGHVS, CDR2 FQNEAQ. The CDR3 is 13 amino acids. V lost 2 bases, J lost 5 bases, and 10 bases lay in between. The CDR3 bases are TGTGCCAGCAGCTTAAGCAGGTACCACGAGCAGTACTTC. Translated: CASSLSRYHEQYF.

This clonotype has a handful of counts. The J gene is TRBJ2-3, the V gene TRBV24-1, with unresolved D. Trimming removed 0 bases from V and 2 bases from J, with 11 bases in between. This CDR3 has 16 residues. CDR1 KGHDR and CDR2 SFDVKD come from the germline V gene. CDR3 protein: CATSDLVGPNTDTQYF. As DNA, the CDR3 is TGTGCCACCAGTGATTTGGTCGGACCGAACACAGATACGCAGTATTTT.

This clonotype was observed a handful of times. This rearrangement joins TRBV20-1 to TRBJ2-5; D could derive from TRBD1 or TRBD2 (5 bases each). Germline V lookup: CDR1 DFQATT, CDR2 SNEGSKA (reference sequence). The CDR3 spans 14 residues. Trimming pared 0 bases from V and 5 bases from J, leaving 13 bases between. CDR3 nucleotide sequence: TGCAGTGCTAGAGATCCGGGGTCAGGGGAGACCCAGTACTTC. It translates to CSARDPGSGETQYF.

V is TRBV7-6 and J is TRBJ2-1; no definite D call. V lost 3 bases and J 1 base, leaving 7 bases between the germline ends. Per germline, CDR1 SGHVS and CDR2 FNYEAQ. CDR3 length: 14 amino acids. CDR3 DNA sequence: TGTGCCAGCAGCTTCGCCGGATCCTACAATGAGCAGTTCTTC. It encodes CASSFAGSYNEQFF.

This clonotype was detected only a few times. The chain links TRBV7-3 to TRBJ2-1; 8 bases align to TRBD2. Germline V gene lookup returns CDR1 SGHTA and CDR2 FQGTGA. The ends lost 2 bases at V and 8 bases at J; junction bases unmatched: 11. The CDR3 extends over 16 amino acids. The DNA of the CDR3 is TGTGCCAGCAGCTTAGGATTGGGACTAGTCGGCGATGAGCAGTTCTTC. As protein: CASSLGLGLVGDEQFF.

In its sample, this clonotype was seen many times. V usage is TRBV20-1 and J usage is TRBJ2-1, with D possibly being TRBD1 or TRBD2 (5 bases each). In germline, CDR1 is DFQATT, CDR2 SNEGSKA (reference sequence). Deletions cut 2 bases from V and 3 bases from J, with 11 bases between. CDR3 length equals 14 residues. In DNA form, the CDR3 reads TGCAGTGCTAGATCTGGGACCCTCTACAATGAGCAGTTCTTC. Translated, it gives CSARSGTLYNEQFF.

The rearrangement uses TRBV7-8 and TRBJ2-7, with TRBD2 matching 10 bases. CDR1 and CDR2 (germline): SGHVS, FQNEAQ. The CDR3 spans 16 residues. V was clipped by 3 bases and J by 3 bases; unmatched bases: 8. CDR3 amino acids: CASSFELAGKIYEQYF. The CDR3 DNA is TGTGCCAGCAGCTTTGAACTAGCGGGGAAGATCTACGAGCAGTACTTC.

This clonotype was observed a handful of times. The genes are TRBV4-3 and TRBJ2-1; D is possibly TRBD1 or TRBD2 (6 bases each). Germline loops: CDR1 LGHNA, CDR2 YSLEER. Trimming removed 3 bases at V and 7 bases at J, with 16 bases between. The CDR3 is made up of 15 amino acids. The CDR3 DNA follows: TGCGCCAGCAGCCACCGGGGGCGCCCGGCTAATGAGCAGTTCTTC. This sequence encodes CASSHRGRPANEQFF.

This clonotype turned up a few times. The chain carries TRBV5-1 and TRBJ2-7; TRBD2 agrees at 14 bases. Germline CDR1 reads SGHRS; CDR2 reads YFSETQ. The CDR3 spans 18 residues. Germline trimming cut 4 bases from V and 0 bases from J; bases unmatched to any gene: 9. In DNA form, the CDR3 reads TGCGCCAGCAGCGCCGGACTAGCGGGAGGCCAGAACTCCTACGAGCAGTACTTC. Translation gives CASSAGLAGGQNSYEQYF.

The chain combines TRBV5-1 with TRBJ2-1; TRBD2 matches 10 bases. Trimming at V came to 4 bases and at J to 3 bases, leaving 4 bases not matched to a gene. CDR1 and CDR2 from the germline V gene are SGHRS and YFSETQ. The CDR3 extends over 15 amino acids. Here the CDR3 DNA reads TGCGCCAGCAGCCGAACTAGCGGGGACTACAATGAGCAGTTCTTC. Translated, it gives CASSRTSGDYNEQFF. Filled out from reference TRBV5-1 and TRBJ2-1, the complete variable domain reads KAGVTQTPRYLIKTRGQQVTLSCSPISGHRSVSWYQQTPGQGLQFLFEYFSETQRNKGNFPGRFSGRQFSNSRSEMNVSTLELGDSALYLCASSRTSGDYNEQFFGPGTRLTVL.